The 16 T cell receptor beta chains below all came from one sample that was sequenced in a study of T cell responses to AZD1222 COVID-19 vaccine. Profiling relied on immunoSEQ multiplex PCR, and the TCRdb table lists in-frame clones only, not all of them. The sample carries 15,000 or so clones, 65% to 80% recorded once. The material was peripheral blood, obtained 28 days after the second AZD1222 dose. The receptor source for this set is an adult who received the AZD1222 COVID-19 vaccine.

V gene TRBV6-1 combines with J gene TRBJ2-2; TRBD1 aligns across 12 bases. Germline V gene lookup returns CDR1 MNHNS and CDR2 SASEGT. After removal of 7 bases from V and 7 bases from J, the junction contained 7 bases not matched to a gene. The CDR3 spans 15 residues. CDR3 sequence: CASTLGTGGGGELFF. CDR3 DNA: TGTGCCAGCACTCTCGGGACAGGGGGCGGCGGGGAGCTGTTTTTT.

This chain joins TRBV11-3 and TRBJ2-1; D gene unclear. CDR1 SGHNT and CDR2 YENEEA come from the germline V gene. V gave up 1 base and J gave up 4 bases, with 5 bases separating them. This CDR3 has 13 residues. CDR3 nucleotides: TGTGCCAGCAGCTTAGCGAATTACAATGAGCAGTTCTTC. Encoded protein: CASSLANYNEQFF.

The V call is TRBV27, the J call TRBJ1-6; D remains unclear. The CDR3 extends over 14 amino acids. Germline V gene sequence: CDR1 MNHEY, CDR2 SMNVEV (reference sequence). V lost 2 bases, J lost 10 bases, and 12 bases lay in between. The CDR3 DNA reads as TGTGCCAGCAGTTTAAAGGGCTATGCCTCACCCCTCCACTTT. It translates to CASSLKGYASPLHF.

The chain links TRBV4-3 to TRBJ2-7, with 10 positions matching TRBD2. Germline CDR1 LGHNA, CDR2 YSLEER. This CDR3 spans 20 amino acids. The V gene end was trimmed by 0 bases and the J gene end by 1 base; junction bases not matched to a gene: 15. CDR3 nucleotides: TGCGCCAGCAGCCAAGATGTCGGTACTAGCGGGATCCCTCGGTCCTACGAGCAGTACTTC. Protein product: CASSQDVGTSGIPRSYEQYF.

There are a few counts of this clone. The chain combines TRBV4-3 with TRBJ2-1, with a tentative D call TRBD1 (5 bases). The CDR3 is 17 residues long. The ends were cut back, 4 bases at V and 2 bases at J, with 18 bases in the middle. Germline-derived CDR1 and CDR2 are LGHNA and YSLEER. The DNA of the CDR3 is TGCGCCAGCAGCCGAATTTTAGGGGTTGTCCCCTACAATGAGCAGTTCTTC. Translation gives CASSRILGVVPYNEQFF.

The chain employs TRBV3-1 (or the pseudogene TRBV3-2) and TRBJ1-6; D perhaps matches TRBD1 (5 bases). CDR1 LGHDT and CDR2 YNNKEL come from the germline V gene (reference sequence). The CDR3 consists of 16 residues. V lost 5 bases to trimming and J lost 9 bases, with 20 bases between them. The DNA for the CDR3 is TGTGCCAGCAGCTCCGCTACCAGGGCCCTAGGTTCACCCCTCCACTTT. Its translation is CASSSATRALGSPLHF.

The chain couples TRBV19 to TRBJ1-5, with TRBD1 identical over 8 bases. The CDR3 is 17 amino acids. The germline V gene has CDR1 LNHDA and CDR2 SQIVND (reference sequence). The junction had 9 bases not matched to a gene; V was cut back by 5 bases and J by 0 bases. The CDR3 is CASSRTTGERSNQPQHF. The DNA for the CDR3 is TGTGCCAGTAGTCGAACGACAGGGGAACGTAGCAATCAGCCCCAGCATTTT.

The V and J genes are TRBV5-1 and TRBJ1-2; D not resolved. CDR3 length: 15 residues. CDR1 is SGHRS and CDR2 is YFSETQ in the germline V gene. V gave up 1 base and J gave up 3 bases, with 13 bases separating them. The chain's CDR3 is CASSLLGLGDYGYTF. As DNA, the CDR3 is TGCGCCAGCAGCTTGCTAGGGTTAGGTGACTATGGCTACACCTTC. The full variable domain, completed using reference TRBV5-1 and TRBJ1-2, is KAGVTQTPRYLIKTRGQQVTLSCSPISGHRSVSWYQQTPGQGLQFLFEYFSETQRNKGNFPGRFSGRQFSNSRSEMNVSTLELGDSALYLCASSLLGLGDYGYTFGSGTRLTVV.

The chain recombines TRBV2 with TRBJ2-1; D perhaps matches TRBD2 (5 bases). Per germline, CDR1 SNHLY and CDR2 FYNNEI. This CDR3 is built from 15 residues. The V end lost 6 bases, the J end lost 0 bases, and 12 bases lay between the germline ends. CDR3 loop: CASSPGLTSYNEQFF. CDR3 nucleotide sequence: TGTGCCAGCAGCCCTGGACTGACCTCCTACAATGAGCAGTTCTTC. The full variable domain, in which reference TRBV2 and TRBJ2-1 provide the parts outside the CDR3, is EPEVTQTPSHQVTQMGQEVILRCVPISNHLYFYWYRQILGQKVEFLVSFYNNEISEKSEIFDDQFSVERPDGSNFTLKIRSTKLEDSAMYFCASSPGLTSYNEQFFGPGTRLTVL.

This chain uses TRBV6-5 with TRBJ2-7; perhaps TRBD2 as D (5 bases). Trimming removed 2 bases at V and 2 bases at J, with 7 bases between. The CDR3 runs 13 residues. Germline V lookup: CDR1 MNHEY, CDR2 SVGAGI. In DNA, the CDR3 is TGTGCCAGCAGTTACCGCGGGCCCTACGAGCAGTACTTC. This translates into CASSYRGPYEQYF.

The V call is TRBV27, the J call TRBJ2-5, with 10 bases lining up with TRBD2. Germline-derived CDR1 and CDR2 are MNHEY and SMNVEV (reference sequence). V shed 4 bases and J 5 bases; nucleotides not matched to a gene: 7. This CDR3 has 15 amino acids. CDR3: CASSYSGGRRETQYF. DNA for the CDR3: TGTGCCAGCAGTTATAGCGGGGGGCGGAGGGAGACCCAGTACTTC.

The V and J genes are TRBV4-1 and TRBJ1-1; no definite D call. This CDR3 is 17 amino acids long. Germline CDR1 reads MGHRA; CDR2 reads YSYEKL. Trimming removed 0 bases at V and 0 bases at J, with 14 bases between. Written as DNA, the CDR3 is TGCGCCAGCAGCCAAGAGGAGGCCAGCCATTTGAACACTGAAGCTTTCTTT. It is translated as CASSQEEASHLNTEAFF.

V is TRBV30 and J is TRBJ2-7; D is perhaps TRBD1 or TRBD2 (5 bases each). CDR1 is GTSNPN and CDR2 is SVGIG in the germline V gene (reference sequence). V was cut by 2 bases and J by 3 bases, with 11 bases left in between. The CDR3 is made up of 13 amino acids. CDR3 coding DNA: TGTGCCTGGAGTTTTGGTGGGGGCTACGAGCAGTACTTC. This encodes CAWSFGGGYEQYF.

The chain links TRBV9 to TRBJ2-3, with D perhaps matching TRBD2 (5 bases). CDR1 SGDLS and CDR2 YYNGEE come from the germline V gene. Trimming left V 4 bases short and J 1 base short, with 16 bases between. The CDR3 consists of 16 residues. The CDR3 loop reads CASSLWAGSRTDTQYF. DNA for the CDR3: TGTGCCAGCAGCCTTTGGGCGGGTTCCCGCACAGATACGCAGTATTTT.

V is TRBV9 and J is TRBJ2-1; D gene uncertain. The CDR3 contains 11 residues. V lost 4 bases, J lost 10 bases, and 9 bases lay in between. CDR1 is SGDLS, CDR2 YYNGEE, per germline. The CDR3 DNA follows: TGTGCCAGCAGCATGGGTGGGGAGCAGTTCTTC. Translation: CASSMGGEQFF.

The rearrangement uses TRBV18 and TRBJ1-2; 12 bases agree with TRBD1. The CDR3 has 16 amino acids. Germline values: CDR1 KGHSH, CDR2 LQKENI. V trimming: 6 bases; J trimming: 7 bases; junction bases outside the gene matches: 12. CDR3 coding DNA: TGTGCCAGCTCCCCCGGGACAGGGGGCGTCGGCACTGGCTACACCTTC. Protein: CASSPGTGGVGTGYTF. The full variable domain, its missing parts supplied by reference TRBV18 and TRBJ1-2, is NAGVMQNPRHLVRRRGQEARLRCSPMKGHSHVYWYRQLPEEGLKFMVYLQKENIIDESGMPKERFSAEFPKEGPSILRIQQVVRGDSAAYFCASSPGTGGVGTGYTFGSGTRLTVV.